Here is one TCR beta chain with its context. Germline V CDR1 and CDR2: DFQATT, SNEGSKA (reference sequence). With 6 bases removed from V and 7 bases from J, the gap between germline ends came to 9 bases. The CDR3 spans 10 residues. MiXCR, run by TCRdb on the 5' RACE reads, gives a single entry per CDR3 protein. The sample contains 1,800,000 or so distinct CDR3 sequences, around 29% of which appear only once. This entry comes from a study of identical twins. This chain links TRBV20-1 with TRBJ1-1; tentative D call: TRBD1 (5 bases). The specimen was cord blood. This TCR came from a newborn girl in good health. The CDR3 reads CSAGAREAFF. In DNA, the CDR3 is TGCAGTGCCGGGGCACGTGAAGCTTTCTTT.